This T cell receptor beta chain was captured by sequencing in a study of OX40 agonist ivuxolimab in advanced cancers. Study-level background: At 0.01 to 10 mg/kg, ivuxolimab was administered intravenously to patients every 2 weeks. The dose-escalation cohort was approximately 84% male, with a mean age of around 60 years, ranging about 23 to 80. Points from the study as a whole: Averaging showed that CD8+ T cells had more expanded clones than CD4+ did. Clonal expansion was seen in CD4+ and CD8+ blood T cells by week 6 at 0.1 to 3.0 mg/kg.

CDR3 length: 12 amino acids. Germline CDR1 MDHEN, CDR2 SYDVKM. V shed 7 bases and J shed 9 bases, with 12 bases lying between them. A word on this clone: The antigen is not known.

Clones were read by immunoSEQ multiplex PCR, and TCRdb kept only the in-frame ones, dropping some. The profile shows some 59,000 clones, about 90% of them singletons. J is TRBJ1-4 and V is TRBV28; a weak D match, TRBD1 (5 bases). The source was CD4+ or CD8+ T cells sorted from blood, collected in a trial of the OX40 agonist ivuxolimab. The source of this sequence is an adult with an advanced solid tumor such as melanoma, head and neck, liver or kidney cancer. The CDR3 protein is CASNHGGQKLFF. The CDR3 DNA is TGTGCCAGCAACCATGGGGGACAAAAACTGTTTTTT. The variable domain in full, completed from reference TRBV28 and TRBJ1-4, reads DVKVTQSSRYLVKRTGEKVFLECVQDMDHENMFWYRQDPGLGLRLIYFSYDVKMKEKGDIPEGYSVSREKKERFSLILESASTNQTSMYLCASNHGGQKLFFGSGTQLSVL.